This TCR beta chain was identified in a study of T cell repertoires in ileal Crohn's disease. The wider study: Thiopurines (around eleven) or anti-TNF agents (around 19) were given postoperatively to about half.

Concerning this clone itself: What it recognizes is unknown.

This CDR3 has 14 residues. From germline, CDR1 is SGHNT and CDR2 YYREEE (reference sequence). Trimming at V came to 4 bases and at J to 2 bases, leaving 4 bases not matched to a gene. Libraries were prepared by immunoSEQ multiplex PCR; TCRdb keeps only in-frame clonotypes and omits some of them. Of under 12,000 clones listed, just under 75% are singletons. Whole-study results and caveats: Within the first postoperative year, endoscopy came at median around 7 months. Active smokers at surgery had more clonal expansions than non-smokers. Mucosal expansions were suggested to be mainly CD8 T cells.

As for time point: neoterminal ileum biopsy at postoperative endoscopy, about 6 months after surgery. This TCR was sampled from an adult with Crohn's disease. J is TRBJ2-7 and V is TRBV5-4, with 9 bases aligning to TRBD1. The material sequenced was ileal tissue. The CDR3 is CASSRDRDPYEQYF. CDR3 DNA: TGTGCCAGCAGCCGGGACAGGGACCCCTACGAGCAGTACTTC.